A selection of T cell receptor beta chains follows, all from one sample in a study of early stage breast cancer tumors. Sequenced by immunoSEQ multiplex PCR; TCRdb stores in-frame clones only, minus some. The profile covers 39,000 or so clones, with about two thirds appearing a single time and 5.5% to 8% taken by the ten largest. The specimen sequenced was blood. The receptors originated from a person aged 45 to 59 with breast cancer. The CDR3 runs from the conserved cysteine through the conserved F or W. The D gene is left open where the match is weak. Clone size, where shown, is once, few, many, or a class for clones that have expanded.

TRBV6-5	TRBD1	.	TRBJ2-5	TGTGCCAGCACCCACCCCGGACAGGGTGGAACCCAGTACTTC	CASTHPGQGGTQYF
TRBV9	.	.	TRBJ2-5	TGTGCCAGCAGCCGGGGAGGCGAGACCCAGTACTTC	CASSRGGETQYF
TRBV6-5	.	.	TRBJ2-3	TGTGCCAGCAGCCCCCCGGGGTCGGATACGCAGTATTTT	CASSPPGSDTQYF
TRBV27	TRBD1	.	TRBJ1-4	TGTGCCAGCAGTGCGCCGGGACAGGAGGATGAAAAACTGTTTTTT	CASSAPGQEDEKLFF
TRBV19	TRBD1	medium-sized	TRBJ2-7	TGTGCCAGTAGTTGGGCAGGGGGTTCCTACGAGCAGTACTTC	CASSWAGGSYEQYF
TRBV30	.	few	TRBJ1-6	TGTGCCTGGAGTATGGGGGGGAATTCACCCCTCCACTTT	CAWSMGGNSPLHF
TRBV5-4	TRBD1	.	TRBJ2-5	TGTGCCAGCAGCTCCGGGACAGGGCAAGAGACCCAGTACTTC	CASSSGTGQETQYF
TRBV9	TRBD1	.	TRBJ1-1	TGTGCCAGCAGCCCCCAGCAGGGGGTGAACACTGAAGCTTTCTTT	CASSPQQGVNTEAFF
TRBV2	TRBD1	.	TRBJ1-4	TGTGCCAGCGCTAGGGACAGTAATGAAAAACTGTTTTTT	CASARDSNEKLFF
TRBV20-1	.	.	TRBJ2-7	TGCAGTGCTACGAGCGCGGGGGAGCAGTACTTC	CSATSAGEQYF
TRBV6-5	TRBD1	once	TRBJ1-1	TGTGCCAGCAGTTACTCCGACAGGGGGCGAATGGAAGCTTTCTTT	CASSYSDRGRMEAFF
TRBV11-3	TRBD2	few	TRBJ2-7	TGTGCCAGCAGCTTAGTGCGGGAGACCTCCTACGAGCAGTACTTC	CASSLVRETSYEQYF
TRBV18	.	few	TRBJ2-1	TGTGCCAGCTCACCCCTAGGCGATGAGCAGTTCTTC	CASSPLGDEQFF
TRBV6-6	.	once	TRBJ2-1	TGTGCCAGCATTACAGATTCCTACAATGAGCAGTTCTTC	CASITDSYNEQFF
TRBV6-5	.	.	TRBJ1-1	TGTGCCAGCAGTTACTCTTTCCGCACTGAAGCTTTCTTT	CASSYSFRTEAFF
TRBV9	.	.	TRBJ2-5	TGTGCCAGCAGCGTACGGGCAGGGGAGACCCAGTACTTC	CASSVRAGETQYF
TRBV15	.	.	TRBJ1-5	TGTGCCACCAGCAGAGATCAGGGTGGAAATCAGCCCCAGCATTTT	CATSRDQGGNQPQHF
TRBV18	.	.	TRBJ2-2	TGTGCCAGCTCACCAGAGCGGAACACCGGGGAGCTGTTTTTT	CASSPERNTGELFF
TRBV11-2	TRBD1	.	TRBJ1-4	TGTGCCAGCAGCTTTCGGGACAGGAATGAAAAACTGTTTTTT	CASSFRDRNEKLFF
TRBV6-6	.	.	TRBJ1-2	TGTGCCAGCAGTTACGACACTAACTATGGCTACACCTTC	CASSYDTNYGYTF
TRBV18	TRBD1	.	TRBJ2-5	TGTGCCAGCTCACCACCTTCGCAGGGGGCGGGAGAGACCCAGTACTTC	CASSPPSQGAGETQYF
TRBV19	.	.	TRBJ2-1	TGTGCCAGTAGTATAGGGGCGAACAATGAGCAGTTCTTC	CASSIGANNEQFF
TRBV27	TRBD1	few	TRBJ1-1	TGTGCCAGCAGTAGACAGGGTTACACTGAAGCTTTCTTT	CASSRQGYTEAFF
TRBV7-2	.	.	TRBJ2-7	TGTGCCAGCAGCTCCACGGGGAGCTCCTACGAGCAGTACTTC	CASSSTGSSYEQYF
TRBV6-5	TRBD1	.	TRBJ1-1	TGTGCCAGCAGTTCCCATAGGACAGGCTTTGAAGCTTTCTTT	CASSSHRTGFEAFF
TRBV7-2	TRBD2	.	TRBJ2-1	TGTGCCAGCAGCTTAGTCCCCGGGGGGGCCGGGTACAATGAGCAGTTCTTC	CASSLVPGGAGYNEQFF
TRBV18	TRBD1	.	TRBJ1-2	TGTGCCAGCAAACTCGACAGGGCTAACTATGGCTACACCTTC	CASKLDRANYGYTF
TRBV27	TRBD2	.	TRBJ2-1	TGTGCCACCGGACTAGCCTTCTACAATGAGCAGTTCTTC	CATGLAFYNEQFF
TRBV4-3	.	once	TRBJ1-6	TGCGCCAGCAGCCAGGAGGCCTTGGGGTCGAATTCACCCCTCCACTTT	CASSQEALGSNSPLHF
TRBV4-2	TRBD2	few	TRBJ2-7	TGTGCCAGCAGCCAAGTGGGCGGGACTAGCGGGAGTGGCCCCTACGAGCAGTACTTC	CASSQVGGTSGSGPYEQYF
TRBV7-9	.	.	TRBJ2-7	TGTGCCAGCAGCCTACAGGGACCCTACGAGCAGTACTTC	CASSLQGPYEQYF
TRBV19	.	.	TRBJ1-5	TGTGCCAGTAGTACCGGGATGTACCAGCCCCAGCATTTT	CASSTGMYQPQHF
TRBV27	TRBD2	once	TRBJ2-5	TGTGCCAGCAGTTTAGCCCCACCGGTTAGCGGGCTAACCCAAGAGACCCAGTACTTC	CASSLAPPVSGLTQETQYF
TRBV12-5	TRBD1	.	TRBJ1-2	TGTGCTAGTGGTTTCTGGGACAGGGATGGCTACACCTTC	CASGFWDRDGYTF
TRBV5-4	TRBD2	.	TRBJ2-5	TGTGCCAGCAGCCTGGGACTAGCGGGAGTCGAGGAGACCCAGTACTTC	CASSLGLAGVEETQYF
TRBV10-1	TRBD1	few	TRBJ1-1	TGCGCCAGCAGTGAGGGCAGGGGGTTGGATGAAGCTTTCTTT	CASSEGRGLDEAFF
TRBV5-6	TRBD1	.	TRBJ1-1	TGTGCCAGCAGCTTAGGACAGGGGGCCATGAACACTGAAGCTTTCTTT	CASSLGQGAMNTEAFF
TRBV4-3	TRBD1	.	TRBJ1-1	TGCGCCAGCAGCCAGGACAGGTTAATGAACACTGAAGCTTTCTTT	CASSQDRLMNTEAFF
TRBV4-1	TRBD2	.	TRBJ2-1	TGCGCCAGCAGCCAGGAACTAGCGGGAGTATTTGGGCAGTTCTTC	CASSQELAGVFGQFF
TRBV6-5	.	.	TRBJ1-5	TGTGCCAGCAGTTACTCAGGGGGCAATCAGCCCCAGCATTTT	CASSYSGGNQPQHF
TRBV1	.	once	TRBJ2-3	TGCACCAGCAGCCAAGAGAGGTCGGGGACAGGGGGCACAGATACGCAGTATTTT	CTSSQERSGTGGTDTQYF
TRBV5-8	.	.	TRBJ1-2	TGTGCCAGCAGCTCAGACCTCGGGGGGGCATACGGCTACACCTTC	CASSSDLGGAYGYTF
TRBV7-2	TRBD2	.	TRBJ2-1	TGTGCCAGCAGCTTAGCGCTAGCGGGGTCCTACAATGAGCAGTTCTTC	CASSLALAGSYNEQFF
TRBV6-7	.	once	TRBJ1-2	TGTGCCAGCAGTATGGGGTTCGGGCAGGGACAAAACTATGGCTACACCTTC	CASSMGFGQGQNYGYTF
TRBV30	TRBD2	.	TRBJ2-3	TGTGCCTGGAGTCTAGCGGGGCCAGATACGCAGTATTTT	CAWSLAGPDTQYF
TRBV27	.	.	TRBJ1-3	TGTGCCAGCAGTTTAGACAGGAACCCTGGAAACACCATATATTTT	CASSLDRNPGNTIYF